This T cell receptor (beta chain) originates from a study of blood T cells in healthy people across ages. About the research overall: Capture by template switching was about one barcoded beta molecule per two T cells.

Through a sample-barcoded 5' primer and a J-beta primer mix, a second PCR was run for roughly 7 to 11 cycles. TCRdb itself ran the 5' RACE reads through MiXCR, one entry per CDR3 protein. Here the sample spans 500,000 to 550,000 distinct CDR3 sequences, under 30% being singletons. The CDR3 is 14 amino acids. Germline CDR1 is KGHSH and CDR2 is LQKENI. In addition, the sample was reused for a study of T cells of mothers and their children. From that report: A few healthy Caucasian mothers, along with their six children, served as the donors.

The sequence was collected from a boy aged 10-17 years in good health. Sequenced sample: blood. This sequence joins TRBV18 and TRBJ2-1; a possible D gene is TRBD2 (5 bases). The end of the DNA fits TRBJ2-5 better, so the J call may be wrong. The CDR3 DNA follows: TGTGCCAGCTCACCGCGAAGCGGAACCGTGACCCAGTACTTC. Its protein product is CASSPRSGTVTQYF.